This TCR beta chain originates from a study of response to subunit inactivated influenza vaccine. TCRdb independently ran MiXCR on the RT-PCR reads; one entry per CDR3 protein. The table lists about 520,000 distinct CDR3 sequences, approximately 7.8% of them singletons, with about an eighth in the top ten. Worth noting for this clonotype: Its target is not known.

Study observations and caveats: The authors proposed limited new T cell recruitment per seasonal influenza vaccination.

CDR3 length: 13 residues. Trimming removed 7 bases at V and 5 bases at J, with 11 bases between. Germline V gene data show CDR1 as SEHNR and CDR2 as FQNEAQ (reference sequence). The sample here was PBMCs from blood, taken less than 30 months after vaccination. The sequence derives from a man aged 50 to 75 who received an inactivated influenza vaccine. V gene TRBV7-9 combines with J gene TRBJ2-2; D ambiguous. Here the CDR3 reads CASKITGTGELFF. The CDR3 coding sequence is TGTGCCAGCAAGATCACTGGGACCGGGGAGCTGTTTTTT.